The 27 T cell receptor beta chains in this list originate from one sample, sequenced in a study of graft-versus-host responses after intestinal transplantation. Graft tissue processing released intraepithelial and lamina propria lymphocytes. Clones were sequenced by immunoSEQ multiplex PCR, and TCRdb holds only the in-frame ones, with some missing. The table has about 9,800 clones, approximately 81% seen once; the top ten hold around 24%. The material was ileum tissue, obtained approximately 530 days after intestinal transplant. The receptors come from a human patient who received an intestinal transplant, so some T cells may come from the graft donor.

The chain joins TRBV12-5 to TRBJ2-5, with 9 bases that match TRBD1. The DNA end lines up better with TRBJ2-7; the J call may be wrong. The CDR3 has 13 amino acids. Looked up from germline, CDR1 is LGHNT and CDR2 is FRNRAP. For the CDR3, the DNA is TGTGCTAGTGGTTTTGACAGGGGGTACGAGCAGTACTTC. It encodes CASGFDRGYEQYF.

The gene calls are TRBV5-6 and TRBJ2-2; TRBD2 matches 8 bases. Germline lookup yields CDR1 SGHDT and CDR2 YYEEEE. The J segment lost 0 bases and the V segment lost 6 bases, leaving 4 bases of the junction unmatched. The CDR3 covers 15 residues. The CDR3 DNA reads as TGTGCCAGCATTAGCGGGGCAGCGAACACCGGGGAGCTGTTTTTT. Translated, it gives CASISGAANTGELFF.

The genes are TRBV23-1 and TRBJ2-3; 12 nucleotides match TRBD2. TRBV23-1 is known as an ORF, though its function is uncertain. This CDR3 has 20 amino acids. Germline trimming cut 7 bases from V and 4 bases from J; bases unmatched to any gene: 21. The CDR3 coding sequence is TGCGCCAGCACCCCTGGCACGGCTAGCGGGGGGGGCGAAGGACCAGATACGCAGTATTTT. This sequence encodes CASTPGTASGGGEGPDTQYF.

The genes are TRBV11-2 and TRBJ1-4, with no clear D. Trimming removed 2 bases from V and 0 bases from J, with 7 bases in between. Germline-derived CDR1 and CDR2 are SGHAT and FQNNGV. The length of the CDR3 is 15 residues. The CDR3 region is CASSLQLPTNEKLFF. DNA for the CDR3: TGTGCCAGCAGCTTACAATTACCAACTAATGAAAAACTGTTTTTT.

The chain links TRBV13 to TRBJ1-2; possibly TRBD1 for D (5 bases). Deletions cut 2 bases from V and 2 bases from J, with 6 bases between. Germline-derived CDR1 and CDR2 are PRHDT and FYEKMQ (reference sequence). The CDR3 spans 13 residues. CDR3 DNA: TGTGCCAGCAGCTTATCAGGGAACTATGGCTACACCTTC. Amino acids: CASSLSGNYGYTF.

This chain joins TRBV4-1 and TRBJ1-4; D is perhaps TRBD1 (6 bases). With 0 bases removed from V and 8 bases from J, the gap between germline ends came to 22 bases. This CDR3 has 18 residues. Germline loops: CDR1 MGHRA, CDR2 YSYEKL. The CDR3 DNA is TGCGCCAGCAGCCAAGATCACCAACGGTATATAACAGGGGAAAAACTGTTTTTT. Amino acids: CASSQDHQRYITGEKLFF.

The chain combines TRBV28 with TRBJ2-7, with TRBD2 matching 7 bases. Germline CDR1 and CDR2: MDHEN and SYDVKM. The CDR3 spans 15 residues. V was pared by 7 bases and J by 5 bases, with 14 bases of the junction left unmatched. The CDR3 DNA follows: TGTGCCAGCACCACCCTTGGGGGGGGTAAGGACGAGCAGTACTTC. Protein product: CASTTLGGGKDEQYF.

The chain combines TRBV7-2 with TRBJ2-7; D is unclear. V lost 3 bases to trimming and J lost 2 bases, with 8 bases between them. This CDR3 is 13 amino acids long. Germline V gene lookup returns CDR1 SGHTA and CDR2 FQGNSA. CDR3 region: CASSLDGTYEQYF. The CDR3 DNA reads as TGTGCCAGCAGCTTGGACGGTACCTACGAGCAGTACTTC.

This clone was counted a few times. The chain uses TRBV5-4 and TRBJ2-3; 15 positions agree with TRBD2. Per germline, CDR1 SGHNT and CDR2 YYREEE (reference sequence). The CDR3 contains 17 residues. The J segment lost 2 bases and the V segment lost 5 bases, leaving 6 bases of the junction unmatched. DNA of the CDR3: TGTGCCAGCAGTCGGACTAGCGGGAGGGCCGCCACAGATACGCAGTATTTT. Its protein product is CASSRTSGRAATDTQYF.

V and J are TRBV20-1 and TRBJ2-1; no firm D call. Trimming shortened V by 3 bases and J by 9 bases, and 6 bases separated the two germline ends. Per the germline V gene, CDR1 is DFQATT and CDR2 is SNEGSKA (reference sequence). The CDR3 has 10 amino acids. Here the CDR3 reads CSASYGEQFF. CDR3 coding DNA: TGCAGTGCTAGCTACGGTGAGCAGTTCTTC.

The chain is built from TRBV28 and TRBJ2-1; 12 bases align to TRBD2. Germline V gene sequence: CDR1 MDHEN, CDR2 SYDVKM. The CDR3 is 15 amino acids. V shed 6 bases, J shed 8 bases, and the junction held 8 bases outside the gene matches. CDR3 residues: CASRRLAGVVDEQFF. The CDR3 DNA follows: TGTGCCAGCAGAAGACTAGCGGGAGTGGTGGATGAGCAGTTCTTC.

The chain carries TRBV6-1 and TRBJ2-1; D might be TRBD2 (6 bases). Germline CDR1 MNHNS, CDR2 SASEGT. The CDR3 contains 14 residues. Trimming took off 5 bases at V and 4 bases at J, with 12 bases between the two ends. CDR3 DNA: TGTGCCAGCAGTTCAACCGGGGGATACAATGAGCAGTTCTTC. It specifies CASSSTGGYNEQFF.

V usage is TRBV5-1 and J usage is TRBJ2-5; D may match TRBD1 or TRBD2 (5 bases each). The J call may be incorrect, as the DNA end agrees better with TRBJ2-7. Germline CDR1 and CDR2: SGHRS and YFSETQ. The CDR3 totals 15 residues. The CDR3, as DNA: TGCGCCAGCAGCTTCACCTCCGGGGCCTCCTACGAGCAGTACTTC. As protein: CASSFTSGASYEQYF.

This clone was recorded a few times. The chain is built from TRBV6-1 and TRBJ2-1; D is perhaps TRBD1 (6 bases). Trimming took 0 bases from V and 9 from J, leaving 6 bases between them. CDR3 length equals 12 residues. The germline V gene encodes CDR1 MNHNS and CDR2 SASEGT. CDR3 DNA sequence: TGTGCCAGCAGTGAAGCGGGGGCTGAGCAGTTCTTC. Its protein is CASSEAGAEQFF.

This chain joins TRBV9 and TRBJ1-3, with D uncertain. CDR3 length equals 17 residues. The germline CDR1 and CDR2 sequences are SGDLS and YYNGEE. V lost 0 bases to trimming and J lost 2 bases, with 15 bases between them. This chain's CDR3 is CASSVDVGTQTGNTIYF. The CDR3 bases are TGTGCCAGCAGCGTAGATGTGGGAACTCAAACTGGAAACACCATATATTTT.

In nucleotides, the CDR3 is TGTGCCAGCAGCCCTAGACAGGGGGACTACACCTTC. It yields the protein CASSPRQGDYTF. The chain couples TRBV5-4 to TRBJ1-2; 9 bases agree with TRBD1. Germline V gives CDR1 SGHNT, CDR2 YYREEE (reference sequence). The CDR3 runs 12 residues. After removal of 4 bases from V and 10 bases from J, the junction contained 5 bases not matched to a gene.

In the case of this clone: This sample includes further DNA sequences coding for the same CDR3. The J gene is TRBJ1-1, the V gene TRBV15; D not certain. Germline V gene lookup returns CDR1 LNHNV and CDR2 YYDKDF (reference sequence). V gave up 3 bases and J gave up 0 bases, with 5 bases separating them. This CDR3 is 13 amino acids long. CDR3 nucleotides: TGTGCCACCAGCAGGAGCTTGAACACTGAAGCTTTCTTT. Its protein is CATSRSLNTEAFF.

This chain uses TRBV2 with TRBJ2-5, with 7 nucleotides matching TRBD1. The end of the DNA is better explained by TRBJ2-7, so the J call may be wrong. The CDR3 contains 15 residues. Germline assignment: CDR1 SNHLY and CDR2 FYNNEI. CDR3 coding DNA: TGTGCCAGCAGTAAGTCGACAGGGCAAAGGGGCGAGCAGTACTTC. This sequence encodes CASSKSTGQRGEQYF.

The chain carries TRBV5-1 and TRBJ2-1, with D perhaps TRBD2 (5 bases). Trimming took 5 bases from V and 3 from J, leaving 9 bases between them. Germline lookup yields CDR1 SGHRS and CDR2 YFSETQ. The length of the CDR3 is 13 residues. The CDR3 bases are TGCGCCAGCAGGGGAGTCGGCTACAATGAGCAGTTCTTC. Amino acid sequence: CASRGVGYNEQFF. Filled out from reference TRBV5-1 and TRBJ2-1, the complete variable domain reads KAGVTQTPRYLIKTRGQQVTLSCSPISGHRSVSWYQQTPGQGLQFLFEYFSETQRNKGNFPGRFSGRQFSNSRSEMNVSTLELGDSALYLCASRGVGYNEQFFGPGTRLTVL.

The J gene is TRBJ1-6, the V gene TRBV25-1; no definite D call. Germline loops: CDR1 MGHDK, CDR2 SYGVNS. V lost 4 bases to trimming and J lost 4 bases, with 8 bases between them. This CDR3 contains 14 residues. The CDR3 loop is CASSAGDYNSPLHF. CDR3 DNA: TGTGCCAGCAGTGCGGGTGATTATAATTCACCCCTCCACTTT.

CDR3 sequence reads: CASSAVGSNQPQHF. The CDR3 nucleotides are TGTGCCAGCAGCGCCGTCGGAAGCAATCAGCCCCAGCATTTT. This rearrangement joins TRBV7-9 to TRBJ1-5; D not certain. CDR1 and CDR2 from the germline V gene are SEHNR and FQNEAQ (reference sequence). Trimming took off 5 bases at V and 1 base at J, with 9 bases between the two ends. The CDR3 is made up of 14 amino acids. The full variable domain, in which reference TRBV7-9 and TRBJ1-5 provide the parts outside the CDR3, is DTGVSQNPRHKITKRGQNVTFRCDPISEHNRLYWYRQTLGQGPEFLTYFQNEAQLEKSRLLSDRFSAERPKGSFSTLEIQRTEQGDSAMYLCASSAVGSNQPQHFGDGTRLSIL.

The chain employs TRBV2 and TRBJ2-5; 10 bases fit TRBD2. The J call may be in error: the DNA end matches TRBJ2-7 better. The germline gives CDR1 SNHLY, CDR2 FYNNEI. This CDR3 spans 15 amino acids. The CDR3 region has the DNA TGTGCCAGCAGTGATTCGAGGACTAGCGGATACGAGCAGTACTTC. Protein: CASSDSRTSGYEQYF.

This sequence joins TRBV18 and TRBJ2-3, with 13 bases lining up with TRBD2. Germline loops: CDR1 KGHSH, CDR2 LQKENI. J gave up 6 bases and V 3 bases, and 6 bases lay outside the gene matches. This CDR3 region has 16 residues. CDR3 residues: CASSPRLAGGSDTQYF. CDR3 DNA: TGTGCCAGCTCACCGCGACTAGCGGGAGGCTCCGATACGCAGTATTTT.

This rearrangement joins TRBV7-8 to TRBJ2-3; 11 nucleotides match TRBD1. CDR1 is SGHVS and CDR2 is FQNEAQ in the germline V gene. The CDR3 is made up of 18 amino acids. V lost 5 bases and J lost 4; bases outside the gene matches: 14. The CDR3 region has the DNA TGTGCCAGCAGCCCCGGGACAGGGGGTCCTGTGTGGGCAGATACGCAGTATTTT. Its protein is CASSPGTGGPVWADTQYF.

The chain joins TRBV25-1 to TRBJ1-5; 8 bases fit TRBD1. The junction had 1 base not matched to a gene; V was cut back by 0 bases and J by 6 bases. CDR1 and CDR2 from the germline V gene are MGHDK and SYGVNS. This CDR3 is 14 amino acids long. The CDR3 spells CASSEYRGRQPQHF. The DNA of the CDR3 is TGTGCCAGCAGTGAATACAGGGGGCGTCAGCCCCAGCATTTT.

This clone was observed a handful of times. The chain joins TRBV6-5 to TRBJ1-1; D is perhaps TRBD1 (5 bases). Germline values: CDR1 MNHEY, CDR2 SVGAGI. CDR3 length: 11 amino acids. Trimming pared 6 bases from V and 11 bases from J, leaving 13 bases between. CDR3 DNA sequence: TGTGCCAGCAGCCAGGGAAATATGGCTTTCTTT. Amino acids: CASSQGNMAFF.

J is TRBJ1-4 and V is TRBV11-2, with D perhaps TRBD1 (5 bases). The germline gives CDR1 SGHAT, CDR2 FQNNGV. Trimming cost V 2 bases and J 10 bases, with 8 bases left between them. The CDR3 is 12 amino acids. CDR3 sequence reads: CASSLMRGKLFF. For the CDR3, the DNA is TGTGCCAGCAGCTTAATGAGGGGAAAACTGTTTTTT.